This entry lists 18 T cell receptor beta chains sequenced from one sample in a study of identical twins. MiXCR, applied by TCRdb to the 5' RACE reads, yields one record per CDR3 protein. This table holds about 890,000 distinct CDR3 sequences, 9% to 15% found once. A further study also used this sample, focusing on yellow fever vaccine responses in identical twins.

The source material was PBMCs. The origin of the receptors is a woman younger than 35 in good health.

This clonotype was recorded a few times. This chain uses TRBV29-1 with TRBJ1-5, with D unresolved. V was shortened by 6 bases and J by 0 bases, with 12 bases between the two germline ends. CDR1 and CDR2 (germline): SQVTM, ANQGSEA. The CDR3 runs 14 residues. The CDR3 region has the DNA TGCAGCGTAGGCGACATTAGTAGCAATCAGCCCCAGCATTTT. It is translated as CSVGDISSNQPQHF.

The chain links TRBV6-9 to TRBJ1-5; perhaps TRBD1 as D (5 bases). CDR1 is MNHGY and CDR2 is SVAAGI in the germline V gene. The V end was cut by 2 bases, the J end by 5 bases, with 16 bases between. The length of the CDR3 is 16 residues. CDR3 coding DNA: TGTGCCAGCAGTTATCAGGGCAGGGAAGGGGATCAGCCCCAGCATTTT. Its protein is CASSYQGREGDQPQHF.

In its sample, this clonotype was seen a few times. The chain combines TRBV5-1 with TRBJ2-7, with 9 bases lining up with TRBD1. CDR3 length: 15 amino acids. The junction had 6 bases not matched to a gene; V was cut back by 0 bases and J by 5 bases. Germline CDR1 reads SGHRS; CDR2 reads YFSETQ. For the CDR3, the DNA is TGCGCCAGCAGCTTGGTTTGGGACAGGGTGAACGAGCAGTACTTC. Translating it yields CASSLVWDRVNEQYF.

V usage is TRBV10-2 and J usage is TRBJ2-1; 10 bases are a match to TRBD2. CDR1 and CDR2 (germline): WSHSY, SAAADI. CDR3 size: 15 residues. J lost 7 bases, V lost 2 bases, and 5 bases had no gene match. The CDR3 nucleotides are TGCGCCAGCAGTGAGAGCGGGGGGGCTCTAAATGAGCAGTTCTTC. Protein product: CASSESGGALNEQFF.

This clonotype has at least ten counts. The genes are TRBV4-1 and TRBJ1-1; maybe TRBD1 (5 bases). Trimming stripped 2 bases from V and 3 bases from J, with 13 bases between. The germline V gene has CDR1 MGHRA and CDR2 YSYEKL. The CDR3 covers 15 residues. As DNA, the CDR3 is TGCGCCAGCAGCCAAACACAGTGGGGGGACACTGAAGCTTTCTTT. Its protein product is CASSQTQWGDTEAFF.

This clonotype came up once. The chain employs TRBV6-1 and TRBJ2-2, with 7 bases aligning to TRBD1. The CDR3 is 15 residues long. Germline V lookup: CDR1 MNHNS, CDR2 SASEGT. V gave up 6 bases and J gave up 0 bases; unmatched junction bases: 4. The CDR3 nucleotides read TGTGCCAGCAGGGGAGACAGGGCGAACACCGGGGAGCTGTTTTTT. Encoded protein: CASRGDRANTGELFF.

This clonotype occurred a few times. V usage is TRBV6-5 and J usage is TRBJ1-5; D is ambiguous. Looked up from germline, CDR1 is MNHEY and CDR2 is SVGAGI. V lost 3 bases, J lost 7 bases, and 16 bases lay in between. The CDR3 has 15 amino acids. CDR3 region: CASSYGLMRIQPQHF. In nucleotides, the CDR3 is TGTGCCAGCAGTTATGGGCTAATGAGGATACAGCCCCAGCATTTT.

This clonotype was detected ten times or more. The V gene is TRBV20-1, the J gene TRBJ1-2; no clear D. The CDR3 length is 12 residues. Between the trimmed V and J ends, which lost 8 bases and 10 bases, there was a span of 20 bases. Germline V gene data show CDR1 as DFQATT and CDR2 as SNEGSKA (reference sequence). The CDR3, as DNA: TGCAGTTTACACTCCACGGCGCCGGCCTACACCTTC. Translation gives CSLHSTAPAYTF.

The J gene is TRBJ2-7, the V gene TRBV20-1; D possibly corresponds to TRBD2 (7 bases). Germline CDR1 and CDR2: DFQATT and SNEGSKA (reference sequence). The CDR3 loop spans 12 amino acids. The V end lost 5 bases, the J end lost 6 bases, and 14 bases lay between the germline ends. CDR3 nucleotide sequence: TGCAGTGCTGGGGGGGGGGCCGGCGAGCAGTACGTC. Translation: CSAGGGAGEQYV.

The V gene is TRBV28, the J gene TRBJ1-1; 7 bases align to TRBD1. Per germline, CDR1 MDHEN and CDR2 SYDVKM. V shed 6 bases and J 3 bases; nucleotides not matched to a gene: 13. This CDR3 spans 16 amino acids. CDR3 sequence: CASRPRQGLGYTEAFF. CDR3 nucleotide sequence: TGTGCCAGCAGACCTCGACAGGGATTGGGGTACACTGAAGCTTTCTTT.

This clonotype was seen many times. V and J are TRBV6-1 and TRBJ2-3; no definite D call. CDR1 is MNHNS and CDR2 is SASEGT in the germline V gene. Trimming left V 6 bases short and J 4 bases short, with 11 bases between. CDR3 length: 13 residues. CDR3 in DNA: TGTGCCAGCAGCAGAGACTCCCCAGATACGCAGTATTTT. Encoded protein: CASSRDSPDTQYF.

This clonotype was seen only a few times. The chain joins TRBV5-1 to TRBJ1-2, with TRBD1 matching over 7 bases. Trimming at V came to 5 bases and at J to 6 bases, leaving 7 bases not matched to a gene. CDR3 length: 13 residues. The germline V gene has CDR1 SGHRS and CDR2 YFSETQ. The CDR3 DNA sequence: TGCGCCAGCAGTGCGACAGGGAGTGATGGCTACACCTTC. This gives the protein CASSATGSDGYTF.

V is TRBV5-1 and J is TRBJ2-5; D may be TRBD2 (5 bases). Germline loops: CDR1 SGHRS, CDR2 YFSETQ. V was trimmed by 4 bases and J by 5 bases, leaving 9 bases between them. CDR3 length: 12 amino acids. The CDR3 loop reads CASSKSGETQYF. CDR3 nucleotides: TGCGCCAGCAGCAAGAGCGGCGAGACCCAGTACTTC.

This sequence joins TRBV10-1 and TRBJ2-7; D is ambiguous. There are 15 residues in the CDR3. Trimming removed 5 bases at V and 3 bases at J, with 17 bases between. Germline-derived CDR1 and CDR2 are WNHNN and SYGVQD (reference sequence). The DNA for the CDR3 is TGCGCCAGCAGTATCGGACCCCGAGGTAGCTACGAGCAGTACTTC. It yields the protein CASSIGPRGSYEQYF.

Note on this clonotype: No conserved phenylalanine or tryptophan is present at the end of the CDR3, so a read error is the likely explanation. The chain is built from TRBV7-7 and TRBJ2-2; maybe TRBD1 (5 bases). V was shortened by 3 bases and J by 4 bases, with 12 bases between the two germline ends. The CDR3 extends over 15 amino acids. Germline CDR1 and CDR2: SSHAT and FNYEAQ (reference sequence). DNA for the CDR3: TGTGCCAGCAGCTTCGGCCCAGGGCGCACCGGGGAGCTGTTTGTT. Amino acids: CASSFGPGRTGELFV.

This sequence joins TRBV5-1 and TRBJ2-2; 8 nucleotides line up with TRBD1. Looked up from germline, CDR1 is SGHRS and CDR2 is YFSETQ. This CDR3 contains 16 residues. V lost 4 bases and J lost 5; bases outside the gene matches: 10. CDR3 in amino acids: CASSTPRDRPTGELFF. The CDR3 region has the DNA TGCGCCAGCAGCACCCCCAGGGACAGGCCTACCGGGGAGCTGTTTTTT.

The J gene is TRBJ2-3, the V gene TRBV2; no reliable D call. Per the germline V gene, CDR1 is SNHLY and CDR2 is FYNNEI. The CDR3 covers 12 residues. Trimming took off 8 bases at V and 8 bases at J, with 14 bases between the two ends. This chain's CDR3 is CASLPYRGTQYF. In DNA, the CDR3 is TGTGCCAGCCTTCCCTATCGCGGTACGCAGTATTTT.

V usage is TRBV6-5 and J usage is TRBJ2-7, with 12 bases fitting TRBD2. The CDR3 spans 15 residues. Germline-derived CDR1 and CDR2 are MNHEY and SVGAGI. With V trimmed by 3 bases and J by 3 bases, 3 bases remained unmatched. In DNA form, the CDR3 reads TGTGCCAGCAGTTATTCACTAGCGGGAGGCTACGAGCAGTACTTC. Encoded protein: CASSYSLAGGYEQYF.